The 18 T cell receptor beta chains reported below all come from one sample, sequenced in a study of T cell repertoires in cytomegalovirus infection (dated by TCRdb to the late 2010s). The run used an Illumina HiSeq 1500. The public reads were run again by TCRdb, first through fastp at Q25 and then through MiXCR, and only productive beta chains were kept. Rows with a matching CDR3 protein are joined into one entry that keeps the most common DNA and genes. In all, the sample holds 740,000 or so distinct CDR3 sequences, and roughly a third of those were seen once. The ten largest clonotypes hold about 2.8% of the sample. Sequencing was carried out using PBMCs. These receptors originate from a human donor in good health (CMV status not recorded). Some clones in this sample may be carry-over from other donors' samples.

A few counts support this clonotype. The chain has TRBV6-2 or TRBV6-3 and TRBJ1-1, with D hard to call. The CDR3 contains 14 residues. Germline CDR1 MNHEY, CDR2 SVGEGT. Between the trimmed V and J ends, which lost 2 bases and 7 bases, there was a span of 14 bases. Here the CDR3 reads CASSYGGRTGEAFF. The DNA of the CDR3 is TGTGCCAGCAGTTACGGAGGACGGACCGGTGAAGCTTTCTTT.

This clonotype was counted ten times or more. The V gene is TRBV28, the J gene TRBJ2-7, with 8 bases identical to TRBD1. CDR3 length: 15 amino acids. CDR1 MDHEN and CDR2 SYDVKM come from the germline V gene. Trimming at V came to 8 bases and at J to 1 base, leaving 10 bases not matched to a gene. CDR3 region: CASRAWTGTSYEQYF. The DNA for the CDR3 is TGTGCCAGCCGCGCCTGGACAGGGACTTCCTACGAGCAGTACTTC.

This clonotype was seen repeatedly, ten times or more. The chain employs TRBV6-1 and TRBJ1-1; possible D gene TRBD1, 5 bases. This CDR3 has 15 residues. Germline V gives CDR1 MNHNS, CDR2 SASEGT. V dropped 5 bases and J dropped 1 base, with 14 bases sitting between them. The CDR3 protein is CASSFLPGGNTEAFF. CDR3 DNA: TGTGCCAGCAGTTTCCTACCCGGGGGGAACACTGAAGCTTTCTTT.

The chain carries TRBV28 and TRBJ2-5, with 8 bases fitting TRBD1. The ends lost 4 bases at V and 5 bases at J; junction bases unmatched: 3. The CDR3 sequence is 13 residues long. CDR1 and CDR2 (germline): MDHEN, SYDVKM. The CDR3 DNA follows: TGTGCCAGCAGTTATCAGGGGGCTGAGACCCAGTACTTC. Translated: CASSYQGAETQYF.

In this sample, this clonotype turned up a few times. The genes are TRBV5-4 and TRBJ2-5; 8 bases are a match to TRBD1. The V gene end was trimmed by 3 bases and the J gene end by 5 bases; junction bases not matched to a gene: 9. The CDR3 extends over 15 amino acids. Germline CDR1 and CDR2: SGHNT and YYREEE (reference sequence). CDR3 sequence: CASSSGTGREETQYF. CDR3 nucleotides: TGTGCCAGCAGCTCTGGGACAGGCCGAGAGGAGACCCAGTACTTC.

A note on this clonotype: At one end the junction does not follow the germline gene, possibly because of a read error. The chain couples TRBV7-2 to TRBJ2-1, with no clear D. This CDR3 has 15 amino acids. Germline assignment: CDR1 SGHTA and CDR2 FQGNSA. CDR3 amino acids: CAGSLEMEAYNEQFF. CDR3 DNA: TGTGCCGGCAGCTTAGAGATGGAAGCTTACAATGAGCAGTTCTTC.

Concerning this clonotype itself: This may arise from a read error, as a much more abundant clone is one base away. The chain couples TRBV28 to TRBJ1-1; no reliable D call. Germline V gives CDR1 MDHEN, CDR2 SYDVKM. The V end lost 3 bases, the J end lost 4 bases, and 12 bases lay between the germline ends. The CDR3 length is 14 residues. CDR3 nucleotides: TGTGCCAGCAGTTTGAGGGCAGCGACCACTGAAGCTTTCTTT. Translated, it gives CASSLRAATTEAFF.

This clonotype came up a few times. This rearrangement joins TRBV28 to TRBJ2-3; the match to TRBD2 covers 11 bases. V was clipped by 11 bases and J by 4 bases; unmatched bases: 8. The CDR3 loop spans 14 amino acids. The germline gives CDR1 MDHEN, CDR2 SYDVKM. CDR3 nucleotides: TGTGCCGGGCAAACTAGCGGGAGCCCAGATACGCAGTATTTT. Amino acids: CAGQTSGSPDTQYF.

The gene calls are TRBV7-9 and TRBJ2-1; TRBD1 might be the D (6 bases). Germline CDR1 and CDR2: SEHNR and FQNEAQ (reference sequence). The ends were cut back, 3 bases at V and 4 bases at J, with 13 bases in the middle. CDR3 length: 15 amino acids. As DNA, the CDR3 is TGTGCCAGCAGCTTCGACAGGTACCCTTACAATGAGCAGTTCTTC. Protein sequence: CASSFDRYPYNEQFF.

CDR3 protein: CASLGRVNTEAFF. The CDR3 nucleotides read TGTGCCAGCCTTGGCAGGGTGAACACTGAAGCTTTCTTT. The chain couples TRBV27 to TRBJ1-1, with a tentative D call TRBD1 (5 bases). Germline-derived CDR1 and CDR2 are MNHEY and SMNVEV (reference sequence). The V gene lost 8 bases and the J gene lost 0 bases, with 10 bases spanning the gap. The CDR3 totals 13 residues.

This clonotype was seen once. One end of the junction fails to match germline, which may point to a read error. The rearrangement links TRBV19 to TRBJ2-3, with D possibly called TRBD1 or TRBD2 (5 bases each). The CDR3 length is 14 residues. Germline V gene sequence: CDR1 LNHDA, CDR2 SQIVND (reference sequence). The CDR3, as DNA: TGTGCCAATAGTATGGTCGCAGGGACCGATACGCAGTATTTT. Encoded protein: CANSMVAGTDTQYF.

The gene calls are TRBV7-6 and TRBJ2-4; D gene uncertain. The V gene's germline CDR1 is SGHVS and CDR2 FNYEAQ. The CDR3 covers 12 residues. V gave up 5 bases and J gave up 8 bases, with 10 bases separating them. The CDR3 nucleotides are TGTGCCAGCAGCGGCGTCTGGGACATTCAGTACTTC. Its translation: CASSGVWDIQYF.

The table lists this clonotype with a few counts. The chain couples TRBV11-2 to TRBJ1-3; possibly TRBD1 for D (6 bases). Germline CDR1 and CDR2: SGHAT and FQNNGV. The CDR3 spans 16 residues. V was pared by 5 bases and J by 1 base, with 15 bases between. DNA for the CDR3: TGTGCCAGCAGCCCTACCCGGACAGTTTCTGGAAACACCATATATTTT. This encodes CASSPTRTVSGNTIYF.

The chain recombines TRBV6-6 with TRBJ1-3, with 7 bases that match TRBD1. The CDR3 runs to 15 residues. V lost 6 bases and J lost 0; bases outside the gene matches: 5. The germline V gene encodes CDR1 MNHNY and CDR2 SVGAGI (reference sequence). DNA for the CDR3: TGTGCCAGCAGCCGGGACAGCAACTCTGGAAACACCATATATTTT. Amino acid sequence: CASSRDSNSGNTIYF.

This rearrangement joins TRBV4-1 to TRBJ2-7, with D hard to call. Germline V gene data show CDR1 as MGHRA and CDR2 as YSYEKL. The V gene lost 4 bases and the J gene lost 3 bases, with 16 bases spanning the gap. The CDR3 has 15 amino acids. The chain's CDR3 is CASSLDPWALYEQYF. CDR3 DNA sequence: TGCGCCAGCAGCCTTGACCCTTGGGCCCTCTACGAGCAGTACTTC.

This chain joins TRBV19 and TRBJ2-3, with D maybe TRBD1 (5 bases). This CDR3 is built from 15 residues. In germline, CDR1 is LNHDA, CDR2 SQIVND (reference sequence). Trimming stripped 7 bases from V and 1 base from J, with 15 bases between. The chain's CDR3 is CASTPTQGRTDTQYF. The CDR3 nucleotides read TGTGCCAGTACCCCCACCCAGGGTCGCACAGATACGCAGTATTTT.

The chain links TRBV7-2 to TRBJ2-7, with D uncertain. There are 16 residues in the CDR3. Germline values: CDR1 SGHTA, CDR2 FQGNSA. V shed 1 base and J shed 3 bases, with 16 bases lying between them. The CDR3 DNA sequence: TGTGCCAGCAGCTTAGGTTATTCGGGCCGTTACTACGAGCAGTACTTC. Its translation: CASSLGYSGRYYEQYF.

This clonotype was observed at least ten times. V usage is TRBV7-9 and J usage is TRBJ2-1; D perhaps matches TRBD2 (5 bases). Germline CDR1 and CDR2: SEHNR and FQNEAQ (reference sequence). The V and J ends lost 7 bases and 6 bases respectively, with 13 bases between them. The CDR3 is 13 amino acids. The DNA of the CDR3 is TGTGCCAGCAAGCACGCGGGCTTCAATGAGCAGTTCTTC. Translation gives CASKHAGFNEQFF.